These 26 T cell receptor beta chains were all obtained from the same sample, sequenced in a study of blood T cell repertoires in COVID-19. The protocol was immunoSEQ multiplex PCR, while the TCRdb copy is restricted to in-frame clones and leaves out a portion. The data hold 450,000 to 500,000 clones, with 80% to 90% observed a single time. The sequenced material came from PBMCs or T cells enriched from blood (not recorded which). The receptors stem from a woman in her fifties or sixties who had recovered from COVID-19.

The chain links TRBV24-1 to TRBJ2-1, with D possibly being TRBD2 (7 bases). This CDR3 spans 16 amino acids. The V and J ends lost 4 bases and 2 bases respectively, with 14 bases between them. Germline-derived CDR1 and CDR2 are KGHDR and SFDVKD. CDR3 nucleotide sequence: TGTGCCACCAGTGAGGGGGGGCTGCGTACCTACAATGAGCAGTTCTTC. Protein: CATSEGGLRTYNEQFF.

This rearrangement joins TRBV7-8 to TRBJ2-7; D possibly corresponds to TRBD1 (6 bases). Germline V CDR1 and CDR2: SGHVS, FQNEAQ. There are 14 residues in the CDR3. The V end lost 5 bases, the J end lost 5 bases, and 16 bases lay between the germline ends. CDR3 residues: CASSHNRAGNEQYF. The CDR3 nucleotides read TGTGCCAGCAGCCACAACAGGGCTGGAAACGAGCAGTACTTC. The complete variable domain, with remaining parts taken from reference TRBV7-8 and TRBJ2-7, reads GAGVSQSPRYKVAKRGQDVALRCDPISGHVSLFWYQQALGQGPEFLTYFQNEAQLDKSGLPSDRFFAERPEGSVSTLKIQRTQQEDSAVYLCASSHNRAGNEQYFGPGTRLTVT.

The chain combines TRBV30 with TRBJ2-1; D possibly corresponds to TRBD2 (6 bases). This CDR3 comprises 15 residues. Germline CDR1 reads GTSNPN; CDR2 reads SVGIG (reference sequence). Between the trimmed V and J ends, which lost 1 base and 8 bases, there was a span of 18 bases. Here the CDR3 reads CAWSGGTSNSDEQFF. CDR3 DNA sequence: TGTGCCTGGAGTGGTGGGACTTCTAACTCGGATGAGCAGTTCTTC.

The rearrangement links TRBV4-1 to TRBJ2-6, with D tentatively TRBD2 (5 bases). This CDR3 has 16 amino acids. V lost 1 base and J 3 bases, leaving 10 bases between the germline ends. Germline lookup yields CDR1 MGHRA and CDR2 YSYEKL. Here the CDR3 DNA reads TGCGCCAGCAGCCAAGGCTCCGGGGTTGGGGCCAACGTCCTGACTTTC. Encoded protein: CASSQGSGVGANVLTF.

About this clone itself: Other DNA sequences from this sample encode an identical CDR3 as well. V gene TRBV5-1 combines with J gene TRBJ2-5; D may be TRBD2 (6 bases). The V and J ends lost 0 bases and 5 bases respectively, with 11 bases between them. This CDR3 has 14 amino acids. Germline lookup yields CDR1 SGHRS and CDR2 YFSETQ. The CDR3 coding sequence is TGCGCCAGCAGCTTGGCCGGGGGAAAGGAGACCCAGTACTTC. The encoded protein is CASSLAGGKETQYF.

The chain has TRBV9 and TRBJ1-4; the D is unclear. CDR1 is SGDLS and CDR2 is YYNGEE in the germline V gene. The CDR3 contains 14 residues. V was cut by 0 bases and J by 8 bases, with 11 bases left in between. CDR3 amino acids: CASSVGTMGEKLFF. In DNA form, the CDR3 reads TGTGCCAGCAGCGTAGGTACCATGGGCGAAAAACTGTTTTTT. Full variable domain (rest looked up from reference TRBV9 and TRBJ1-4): DSGVTQTPKHLITATGQRVTLRCSPRSGDLSVYWYQQSLDQGLQFLIQYYNGEERAKGNILERFSAQQFPDLHSELNLSSLELGDSALYFCASSVGTMGEKLFFGSGTQLSVL.

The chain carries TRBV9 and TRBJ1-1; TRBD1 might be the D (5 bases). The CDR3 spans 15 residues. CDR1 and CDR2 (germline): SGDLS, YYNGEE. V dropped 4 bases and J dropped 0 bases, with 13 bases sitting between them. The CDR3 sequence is CASSPRRGLNTEAFF. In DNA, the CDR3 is TGTGCCAGCAGCCCCCGACGGGGGTTGAACACTGAAGCTTTCTTT.

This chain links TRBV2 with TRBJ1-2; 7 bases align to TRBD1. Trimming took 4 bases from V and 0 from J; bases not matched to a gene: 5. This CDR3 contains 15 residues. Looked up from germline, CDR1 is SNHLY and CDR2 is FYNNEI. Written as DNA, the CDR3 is TGTGCCAGCAGTGGCGGGGACAGTTCTAACTATGGCTACACCTTC. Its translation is CASSGGDSSNYGYTF.

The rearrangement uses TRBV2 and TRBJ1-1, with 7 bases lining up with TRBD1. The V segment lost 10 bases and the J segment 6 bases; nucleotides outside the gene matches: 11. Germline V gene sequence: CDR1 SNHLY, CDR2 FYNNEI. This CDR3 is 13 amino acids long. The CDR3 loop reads CATQGGVWAEAFF. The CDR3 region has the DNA TGTGCCACCCAAGGGGGCGTTTGGGCTGAAGCTTTCTTT.

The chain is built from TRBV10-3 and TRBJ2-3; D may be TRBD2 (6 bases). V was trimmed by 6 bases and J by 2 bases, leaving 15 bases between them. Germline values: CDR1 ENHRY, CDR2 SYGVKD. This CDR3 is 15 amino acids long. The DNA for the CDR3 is TGTGCCATCAGCCCGCGGGGACCAACCACAGATACGCAGTATTTT. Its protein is CAISPRGPTTDTQYF.

CDR3 region: CASSSAGVNYGYTF. The CDR3, as DNA: TGTGCCAGCAGCTCCGCGGGGGTTAACTATGGCTACACCTTC. The chain uses TRBV7-9 and TRBJ1-2; TRBD1 is a possible D gene (5 bases). This CDR3 has 14 amino acids. V dropped 4 bases and J dropped 1 base, with 10 bases sitting between them. Germline CDR1 reads SEHNR; CDR2 reads FQNEAQ (reference sequence).

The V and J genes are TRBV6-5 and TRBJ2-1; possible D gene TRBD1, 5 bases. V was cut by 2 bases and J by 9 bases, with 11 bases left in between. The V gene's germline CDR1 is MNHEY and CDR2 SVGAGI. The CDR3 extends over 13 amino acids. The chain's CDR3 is CASSYIQGTEQFF. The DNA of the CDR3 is TGTGCCAGCAGTTACATCCAGGGCACTGAGCAGTTCTTC.

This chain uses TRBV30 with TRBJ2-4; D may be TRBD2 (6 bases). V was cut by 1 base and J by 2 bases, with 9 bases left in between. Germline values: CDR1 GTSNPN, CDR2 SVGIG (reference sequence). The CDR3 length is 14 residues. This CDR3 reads CAWSEGGTKNIQYF. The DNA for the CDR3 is TGTGCCTGGAGTGAAGGAGGGACCAAAAACATTCAGTACTTC.

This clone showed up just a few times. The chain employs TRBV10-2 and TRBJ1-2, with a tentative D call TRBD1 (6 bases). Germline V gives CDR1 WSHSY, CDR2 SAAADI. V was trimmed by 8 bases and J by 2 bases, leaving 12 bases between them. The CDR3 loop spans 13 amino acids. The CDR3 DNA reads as TGCGCCAGCGCCAGGACAGTCAACTATGGCTACACCTTC. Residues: CASARTVNYGYTF.

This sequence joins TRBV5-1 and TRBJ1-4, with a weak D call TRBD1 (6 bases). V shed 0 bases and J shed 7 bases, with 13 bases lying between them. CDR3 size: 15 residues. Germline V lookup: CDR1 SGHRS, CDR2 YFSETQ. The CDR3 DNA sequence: TGCGCCAGCAGCTTGGATGTGTCAGGGGCTGAAAAACTGTTTTTT. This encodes CASSLDVSGAEKLFF.

The DNA for the CDR3 is TGTGCCAGCAGTTCTATATACAATGAGCAGTTCTTC. It yields the protein CASSSIYNEQFF. The chain carries TRBV27 and TRBJ2-1; D unclear. V lost 4 bases, J lost 4 bases, and 5 bases lay in between. The CDR3 is 12 residues long. In germline, CDR1 is MNHEY, CDR2 SMNVEV (reference sequence).

This CDR3 is CASSPQGVGELFF. As DNA, the CDR3 is TGTGCCAGCAGTCCTCAGGGGGTCGGGGAGCTGTTTTTT. The gene calls are TRBV2 and TRBJ2-2; 7 nucleotides align to TRBD1. This CDR3 spans 13 amino acids. CDR1 is SNHLY and CDR2 is FYNNEI in the germline V gene. V lost 5 bases and J lost 7; bases outside the gene matches: 4.

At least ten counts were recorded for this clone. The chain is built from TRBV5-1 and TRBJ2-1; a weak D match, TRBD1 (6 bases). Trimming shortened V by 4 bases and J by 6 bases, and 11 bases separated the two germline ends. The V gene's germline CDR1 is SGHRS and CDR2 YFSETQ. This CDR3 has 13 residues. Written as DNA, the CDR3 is TGCGCCAGCAGCCCCGACAGGCTCAATGAGCAGTTCTTC. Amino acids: CASSPDRLNEQFF.

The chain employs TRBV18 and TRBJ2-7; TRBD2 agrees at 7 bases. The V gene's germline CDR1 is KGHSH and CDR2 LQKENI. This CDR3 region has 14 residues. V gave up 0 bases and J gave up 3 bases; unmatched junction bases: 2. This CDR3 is CASSPPGGSYEQYF. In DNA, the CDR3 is TGTGCCAGCTCACCACCGGGGGGGAGCTACGAGCAGTACTTC. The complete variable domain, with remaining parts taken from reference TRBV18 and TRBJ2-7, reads NAGVMQNPRHLVRRRGQEARLRCSPMKGHSHVYWYRQLPEEGLKFMVYLQKENIIDESGMPKERFSAEFPKEGPSILRIQQVVRGDSAAYFCASSPPGGSYEQYFGPGTRLTVT.

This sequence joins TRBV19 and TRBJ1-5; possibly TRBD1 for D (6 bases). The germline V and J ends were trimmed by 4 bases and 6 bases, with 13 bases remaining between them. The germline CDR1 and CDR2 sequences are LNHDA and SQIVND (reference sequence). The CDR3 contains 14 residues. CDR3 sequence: CASSTQTGTQPQHF. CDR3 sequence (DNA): TGTGCCAGTAGTACGCAAACAGGGACTCAGCCCCAGCATTTT.

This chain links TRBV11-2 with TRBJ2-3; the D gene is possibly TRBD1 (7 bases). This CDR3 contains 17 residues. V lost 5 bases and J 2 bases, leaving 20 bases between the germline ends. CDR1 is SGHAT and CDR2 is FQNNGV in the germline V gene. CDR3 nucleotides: TGTGCCAGCAGCCCCAGGGGGGTGCGCAGAGCCACAGATACGCAGTATTTT. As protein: CASSPRGVRRATDTQYF.

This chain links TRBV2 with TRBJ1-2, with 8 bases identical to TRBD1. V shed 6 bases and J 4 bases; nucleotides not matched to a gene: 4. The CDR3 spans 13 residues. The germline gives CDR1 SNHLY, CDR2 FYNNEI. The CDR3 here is CASRGGTGYGYTF. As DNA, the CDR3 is TGTGCCAGCAGGGGGGGGACAGGCTATGGCTACACCTTC.

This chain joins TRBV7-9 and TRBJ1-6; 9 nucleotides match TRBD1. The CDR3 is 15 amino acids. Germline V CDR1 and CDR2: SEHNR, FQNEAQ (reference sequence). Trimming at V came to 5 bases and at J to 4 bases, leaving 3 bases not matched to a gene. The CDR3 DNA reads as TGTGCCAGCAGCGGCGGGACAGGGTATAATTCACCCCTCCACTTT. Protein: CASSGGTGYNSPLHF.

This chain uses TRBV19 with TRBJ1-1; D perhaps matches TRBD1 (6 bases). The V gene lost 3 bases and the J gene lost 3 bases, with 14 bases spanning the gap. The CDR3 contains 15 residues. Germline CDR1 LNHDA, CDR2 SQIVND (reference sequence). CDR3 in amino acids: CASSMGDKRDTEAFF. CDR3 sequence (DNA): TGTGCCAGTAGTATGGGGGACAAGAGGGACACTGAAGCTTTCTTT.

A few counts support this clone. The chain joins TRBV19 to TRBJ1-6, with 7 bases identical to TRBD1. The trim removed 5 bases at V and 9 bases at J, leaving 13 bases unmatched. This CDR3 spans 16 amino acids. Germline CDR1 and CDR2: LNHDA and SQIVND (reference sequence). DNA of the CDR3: TGTGCCAGTAGTCAATCTCGACAGGGAAGGAGTTCACCCCTCCACTTT. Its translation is CASSQSRQGRSSPLHF.

CDR3 sequence (DNA): TGTGCCAGCAGTTTAACCGGACACAGCTACGAGCAGTACGTC. The encoded protein is CASSLTGHSYEQYV. This sequence joins TRBV28 and TRBJ2-7, with D possibly matching TRBD1 (5 bases). There are 14 residues in the CDR3. Trimming pared 2 bases from V and 3 bases from J, leaving 11 bases between. Germline V CDR1 and CDR2: MDHEN, SYDVKM.